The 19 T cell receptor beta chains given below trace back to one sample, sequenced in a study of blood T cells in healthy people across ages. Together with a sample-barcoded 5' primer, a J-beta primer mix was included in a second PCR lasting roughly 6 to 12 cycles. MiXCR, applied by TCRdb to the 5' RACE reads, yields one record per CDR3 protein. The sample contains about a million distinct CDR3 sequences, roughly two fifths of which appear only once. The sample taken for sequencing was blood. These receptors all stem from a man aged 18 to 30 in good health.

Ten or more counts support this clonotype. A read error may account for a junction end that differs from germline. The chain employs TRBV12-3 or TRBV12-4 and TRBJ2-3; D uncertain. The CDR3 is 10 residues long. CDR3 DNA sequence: TGCGCCAGCAGCCTCGGTACGCAGTATTTT. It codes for CASSLGTQYF.

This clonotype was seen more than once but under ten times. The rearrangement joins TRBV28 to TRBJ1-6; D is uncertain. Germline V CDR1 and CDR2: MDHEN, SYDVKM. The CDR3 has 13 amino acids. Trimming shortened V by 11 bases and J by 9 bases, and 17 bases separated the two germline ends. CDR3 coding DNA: TGTGCCGACTCAGCCCGGGATGGTTCACCCCTCCACTTT. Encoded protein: CADSARDGSPLHF.

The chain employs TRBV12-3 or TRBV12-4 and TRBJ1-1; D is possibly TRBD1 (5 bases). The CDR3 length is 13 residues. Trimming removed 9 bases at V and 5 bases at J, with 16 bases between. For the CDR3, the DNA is TGTGCCAGTGGTGTGAGGGGCGGTACTGAAGCTTTCTTT. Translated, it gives CASGVRGGTEAFF.

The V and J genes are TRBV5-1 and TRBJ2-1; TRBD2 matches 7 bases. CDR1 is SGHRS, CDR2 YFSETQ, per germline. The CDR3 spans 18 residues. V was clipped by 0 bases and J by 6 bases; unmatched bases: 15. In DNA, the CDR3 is TGCGCCAGCAGCTTGGGATTCAGTGGGAGGGTTAAGACCAATGAGCAGTTCTTC. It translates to CASSLGFSGRVKTNEQFF.

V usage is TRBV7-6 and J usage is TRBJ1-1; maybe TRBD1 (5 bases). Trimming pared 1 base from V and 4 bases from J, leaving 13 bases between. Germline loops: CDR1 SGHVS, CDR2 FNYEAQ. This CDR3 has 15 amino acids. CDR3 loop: CASSLEATGRTEAFF. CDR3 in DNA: TGTGCCAGCAGCTTAGAGGCGACGGGGCGCACTGAAGCTTTCTTT.

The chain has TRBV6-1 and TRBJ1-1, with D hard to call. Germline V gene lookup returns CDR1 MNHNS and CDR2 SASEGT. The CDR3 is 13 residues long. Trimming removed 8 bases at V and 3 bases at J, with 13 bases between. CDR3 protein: CASATTTYTEAFF. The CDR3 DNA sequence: TGTGCCAGCGCGACAACGACCTACACTGAAGCTTTCTTT.

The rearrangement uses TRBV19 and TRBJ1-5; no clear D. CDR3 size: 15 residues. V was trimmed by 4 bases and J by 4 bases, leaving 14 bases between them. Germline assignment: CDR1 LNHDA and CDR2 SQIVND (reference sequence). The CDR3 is CASSTRSSRNQPQHF. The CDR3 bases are TGTGCCAGTAGTACGCGGTCGAGCAGAAATCAGCCCCAGCATTTT. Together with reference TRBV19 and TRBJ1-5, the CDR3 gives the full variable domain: DGGITQSPKYLFRKEGQNVTLSCEQNLNHDAMYWYRQDPGQGLRLIYYSQIVNDFQKGDIAEGYSVSREKKESFPLTVTSAQKNPTAFYLCASSTRSSRNQPQHFGDGTRLSIL.

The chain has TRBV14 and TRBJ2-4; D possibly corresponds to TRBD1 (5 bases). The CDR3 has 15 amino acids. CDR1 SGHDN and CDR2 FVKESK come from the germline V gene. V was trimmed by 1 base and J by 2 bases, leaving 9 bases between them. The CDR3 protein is CASSQVQGSKNIQYF. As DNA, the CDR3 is TGTGCCAGCAGCCAAGTCCAGGGTTCCAAAAACATTCAGTACTTC.

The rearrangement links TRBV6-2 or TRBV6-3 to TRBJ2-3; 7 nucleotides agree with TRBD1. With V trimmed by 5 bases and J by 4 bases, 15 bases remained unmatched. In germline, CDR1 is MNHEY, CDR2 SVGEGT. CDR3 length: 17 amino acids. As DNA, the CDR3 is TGTGCCAGCAGTGCTCGCTCGGACAGGAGGAGCGCAGATACGCAGTATTTT. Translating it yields CASSARSDRRSADTQYF.

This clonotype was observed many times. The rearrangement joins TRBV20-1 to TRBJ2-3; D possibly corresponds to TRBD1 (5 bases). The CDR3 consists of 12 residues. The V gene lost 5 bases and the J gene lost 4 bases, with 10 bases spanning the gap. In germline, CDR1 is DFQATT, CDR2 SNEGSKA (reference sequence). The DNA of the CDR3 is TGCAGTGCTTCCCCAGGGCCAGATACGCAGTATTTT. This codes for CSASPGPDTQYF.

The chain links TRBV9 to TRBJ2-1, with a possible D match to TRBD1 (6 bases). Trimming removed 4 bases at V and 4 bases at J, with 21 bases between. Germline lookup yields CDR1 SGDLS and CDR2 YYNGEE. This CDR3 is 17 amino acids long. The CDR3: CASSLGHRGTLYNEQFF. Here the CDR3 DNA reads TGTGCCAGCAGCCTCGGACATAGGGGGACCCTTTACAATGAGCAGTTCTTC. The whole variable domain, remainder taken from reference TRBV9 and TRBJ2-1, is DSGVTQTPKHLITATGQRVTLRCSPRSGDLSVYWYQQSLDQGLQFLIQYYNGEERAKGNILERFSAQQFPDLHSELNLSSLELGDSALYFCASSLGHRGTLYNEQFFGPGTRLTVL.

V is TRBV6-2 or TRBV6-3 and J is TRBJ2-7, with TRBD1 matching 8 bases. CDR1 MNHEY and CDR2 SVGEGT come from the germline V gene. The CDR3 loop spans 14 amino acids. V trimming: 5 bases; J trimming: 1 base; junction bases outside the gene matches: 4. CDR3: CASSTRGRSYEQYF. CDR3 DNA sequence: TGTGCCAGCAGTACCAGGGGGCGATCCTACGAGCAGTACTTC.

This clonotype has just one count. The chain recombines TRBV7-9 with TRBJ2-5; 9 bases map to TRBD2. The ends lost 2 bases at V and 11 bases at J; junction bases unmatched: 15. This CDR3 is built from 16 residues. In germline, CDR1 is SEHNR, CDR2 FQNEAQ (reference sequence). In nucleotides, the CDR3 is TGTGCCAGCAGCTTACGGCGGCGGGGGGGCAAGGGTGAGCAGTACTTC. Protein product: CASSLRRRGGKGEQYF. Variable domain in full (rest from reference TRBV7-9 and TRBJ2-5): DTGVSQNPRHKITKRGQNVTFRCDPISEHNRLYWYRQTLGQGPEFLTYFQNEAQLEKSRLLSDRFSAERPKGSFSTLEIQRTEQGDSAMYLCASSLRRRGGKGEQYFGPGTRLLVL.

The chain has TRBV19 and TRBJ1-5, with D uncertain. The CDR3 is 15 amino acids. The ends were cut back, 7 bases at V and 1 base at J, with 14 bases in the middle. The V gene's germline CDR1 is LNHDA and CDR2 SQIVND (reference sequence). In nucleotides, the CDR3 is TGTGCCAGTAACCCCTCACGAGGGAGCAATCAGCCCCAGCATTTT. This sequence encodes CASNPSRGSNQPQHF.

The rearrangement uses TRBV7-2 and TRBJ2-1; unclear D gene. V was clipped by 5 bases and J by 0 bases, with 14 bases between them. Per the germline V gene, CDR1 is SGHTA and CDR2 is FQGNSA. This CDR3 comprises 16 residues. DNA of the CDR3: TGTGCCAGCAGCCGACTTTTGCTGAGCTCCTACAATGAGCAGTTCTTC. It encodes CASSRLLLSSYNEQFF.

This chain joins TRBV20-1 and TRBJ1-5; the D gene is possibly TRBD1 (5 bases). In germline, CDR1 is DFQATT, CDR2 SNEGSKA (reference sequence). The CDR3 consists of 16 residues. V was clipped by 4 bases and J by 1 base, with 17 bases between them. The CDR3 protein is CSATLVAGTSNQPQHF. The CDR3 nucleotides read TGCAGTGCTACTCTAGTGGCAGGGACCAGCAATCAGCCCCAGCATTTT.

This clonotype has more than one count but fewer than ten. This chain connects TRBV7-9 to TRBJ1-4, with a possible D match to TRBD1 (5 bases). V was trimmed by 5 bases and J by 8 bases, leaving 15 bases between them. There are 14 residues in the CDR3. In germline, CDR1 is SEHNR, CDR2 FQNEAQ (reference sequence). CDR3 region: CASSPPGTREKLFF. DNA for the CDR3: TGTGCCAGCAGCCCTCCAGGGACGAGGGAAAAACTGTTTTTT.

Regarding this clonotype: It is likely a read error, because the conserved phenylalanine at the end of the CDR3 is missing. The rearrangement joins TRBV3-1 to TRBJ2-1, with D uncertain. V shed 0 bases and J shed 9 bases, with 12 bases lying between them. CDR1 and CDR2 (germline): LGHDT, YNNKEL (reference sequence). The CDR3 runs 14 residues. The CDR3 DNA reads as TGTGCCAGCAGCCAAGATCTGGGCGTCGGTGAGCAGTTCTTG. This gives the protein CASSQDLGVGEQFL.

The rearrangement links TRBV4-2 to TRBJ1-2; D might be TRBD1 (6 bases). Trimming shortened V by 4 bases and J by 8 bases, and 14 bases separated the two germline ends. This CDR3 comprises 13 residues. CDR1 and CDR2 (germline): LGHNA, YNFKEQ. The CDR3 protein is CASSLRGLRGYTF. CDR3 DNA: TGTGCCAGCAGCCTAAGGGGGTTGAGGGGCTACACCTTC.